The 28 T cell receptor beta chains below come from one sample, sequenced in a study of blood T cells in healthy people across ages. The use of a sample-barcoded 5' primer and a J-beta primer mix characterized a second PCR of roughly 7 to 12 cycles. TCRdb called the 5' RACE reads again in MiXCR, with one record for every CDR3 protein. Of fewer than 1,000,000 distinct CDR3 sequences in the sample, around 42% were seen once. Sequencing input: blood. Every receptor here comes from a man aged 55-75 years in good health.

The J gene is TRBJ2-7, the V gene TRBV6-2 or TRBV6-3, with 7 bases matching TRBD1. With V trimmed by 7 bases and J by 3 bases, 6 bases remained unmatched. The CDR3 contains 13 residues. Germline V gene data show CDR1 as MNHEY and CDR2 as SVGEGT. The CDR3 sequence is CASTLTGNYEQYF. CDR3 DNA: TGTGCCAGCACCTTGACAGGGAACTACGAGCAGTACTTC.

CDR3 sequence reads: CASSLRGGGYGYTF. The CDR3 coding sequence is TGTGCCAGCAGTTTGAGAGGGGGCGGCTATGGCTACACCTTC. The chain carries TRBV12-3 or TRBV12-4 and TRBJ1-2; 7 positions match TRBD1. The CDR3 has 14 amino acids. V shed 3 bases and J 4 bases; nucleotides not matched to a gene: 5.

The chain uses TRBV4-2 and TRBJ2-7; 15 positions agree with TRBD2. Unmatched junction bases numbered 8, after V lost 4 bases and J lost 4 bases. From germline, CDR1 is LGHNA and CDR2 YNFKEQ. There are 17 residues in the CDR3. CDR3 protein: CASSPGLAGGSWYEQYF. The CDR3 nucleotides are TGTGCCAGCAGCCCCGGACTAGCGGGGGGGTCTTGGTACGAGCAGTACTTC.

In its sample, this clonotype was seen once. This chain connects TRBV7-2 to TRBJ2-7; TRBD1 might be the D (6 bases). The closer fit of TRBJ2-5 to the DNA end suggests the J call may be wrong. CDR1 SGHTA and CDR2 FQGNSA come from the germline V gene. The CDR3 spans 15 residues. As DNA, the CDR3 is TGTGCCAGCAGCATCCAGAACAGGGCTGGAGAGACCCAGTACTTC. Its translation is CASSIQNRAGETQYF.

The table lists this clonotype with a few counts. The J gene is TRBJ2-5, the V gene TRBV7-9; D unclear. The J call could be wrong; TRBJ2-7 is a better fit for the DNA end. The germline V gene encodes CDR1 SEHNR and CDR2 FQNEAQ (reference sequence). There are 13 residues in the CDR3. In nucleotides, the CDR3 is TGTGCCAGCAGCTTAGACGGGCGCGGCGAGCAGTACTTC. Protein product: CASSLDGRGEQYF.

DNA for the CDR3: TGTGCCAGCAGCCCTAGGACTACCTCCTACGAGCAGTACTTC. Its translation is CASSPRTTSYEQYF. The chain recombines TRBV11-2 with TRBJ2-7; D possibly corresponds to TRBD2 (6 bases). V lost 5 bases and J lost 0, with 11 bases in between. Germline-derived CDR1 and CDR2 are SGHAT and FQNNGV. CDR3 length: 14 residues.

The chain uses TRBV28 and TRBJ1-1; no firm D call. Trimming cost V 4 bases and J 1 base, with 16 bases left between them. The CDR3 sequence is 16 residues long. Germline-derived CDR1 and CDR2 are MDHEN and SYDVKM. CDR3 amino acids: CASSYYIAAPNTEAFF. For the CDR3, the DNA is TGTGCCAGCAGTTATTATATCGCGGCTCCGAACACTGAAGCTTTCTTT.

The chain recombines TRBV12-3 or TRBV12-4 with TRBJ1-1; 8 bases agree with TRBD1. V trimming: 4 bases; J trimming: 3 bases; junction bases outside the gene matches: 7. This CDR3 region has 15 residues. CDR3 DNA: TGTGCCAGCAGTTGGCCAGGGGGCCTCCACACTGAAGCTTTCTTT. Translated: CASSWPGGLHTEAFF.

The V gene is TRBV7-2, the J gene TRBJ2-7; 9 bases are shared with TRBD2. Per germline, CDR1 SGHTA and CDR2 FQGNSA. With V trimmed by 3 bases and J by 0 bases, 6 bases remained unmatched. CDR3 length equals 16 residues. CDR3 in DNA: TGTGCCAGCAGCTTTCGTATAGCGGGGGCCTCCTACGAGCAGTACTTC. As protein: CASSFRIAGASYEQYF.

A remark on this clonotype: A much larger clone lies a single base off, so this may be a read error. The J gene is TRBJ2-5, the V gene TRBV11-2; the D gene is possibly TRBD2 (5 bases). Germline-derived CDR1 and CDR2 are SGHAT and FQNNGV. V was cut by 4 bases and J by 7 bases, with 22 bases left in between. This CDR3 comprises 16 residues. CDR3 amino acids: CASSSNDWSGMGTQYF. CDR3 DNA: TGTGCCAGCAGCTCAAACGACTGGAGCGGAATGGGGACCCAGTACTTC. The full variable domain, completed using reference TRBV11-2 and TRBJ2-5, is EAGVAQSPRYKIIEKRQSVAFWCNPISGHATLYWYQQILGQGPKLLIQFQNNGVVDDSQLPKDRFSAERLKGVDSTLKIQPAKLEDSAVYLCASSSNDWSGMGTQYFGPGTRLLVL.

The V gene is TRBV6-5, the J gene TRBJ1-1; D ambiguous. Trimming cost V 3 bases and J 1 base, with 12 bases left between them. This CDR3 spans 15 amino acids. Looked up from germline, CDR1 is MNHEY and CDR2 is SVGAGI. DNA of the CDR3: TGTGCCAGCAGTTATCAGCCGGCATGGAACACTGAAGCTTTCTTT. This gives the protein CASSYQPAWNTEAFF.

This clonotype was observed a few times. The chain is built from TRBV6-9 and TRBJ2-5; D is perhaps TRBD1 (7 bases). The CDR3 is 17 residues long. V was clipped by 9 bases and J by 2 bases, with 25 bases between them. CDR1 and CDR2 (germline): MNHGY, SVAAGI. The CDR3 DNA reads as TGTGCCAGTCACCCTCGGTGGGACCCAGGGGGGCAAGAGACCCAGTACTTC. It specifies CASHPRWDPGGQETQYF.

V and J are TRBV5-5 and TRBJ2-6, with D perhaps TRBD1 (5 bases). V was shortened by 5 bases and J by 1 base, with 19 bases between the two germline ends. CDR3 size: 18 residues. CDR1 SGHKS and CDR2 YYEKEE come from the germline V gene (reference sequence). CDR3 loop: CASRQGLPWTSGANVLTF. The CDR3 nucleotides are TGTGCCAGCAGACAAGGGCTTCCTTGGACATCTGGGGCCAACGTCCTGACTTTC.

This clonotype occurred once. The rearrangement links TRBV20-1 to TRBJ2-1, with D perhaps TRBD1 (7 bases). The J call is in doubt because the DNA end fits TRBJ2-7 better. CDR1 is DFQATT, CDR2 SNEGSKA, per germline (reference sequence). This CDR3 comprises 15 residues. The CDR3 DNA sequence: TGCAGTGCTAGGAGGGGGCGGGGTGCCTACAATGAGCAGTACTTC. Translating it yields CSARRGRGAYNEQYF.

This clonotype was found once. The rearrangement links TRBV7-2 to TRBJ2-5; maybe TRBD2 (5 bases). Germline lookup yields CDR1 SGHTA and CDR2 FQGNSA. The germline V and J ends were trimmed by 1 base and 11 bases, with 20 bases remaining between them. The length of the CDR3 is 15 residues. CDR3 protein: CASSLVRTQYNEQYF. CDR3 bases: TGTGCCAGCAGCTTAGTACGGACTCAGTACAATGAGCAGTACTTC. The whole variable domain, filled in from reference TRBV7-2 and TRBJ2-5, reads GAGVSQSPSNKVTEKGKDVELRCDPISGHTALYWYRQSLGQGLEFLIYFQGNSAPDKSGLPSDRFSAERTGGSVSTLTIQRTQQEDSAVYLCASSLVRTQYNEQYFGPGTRLLVL.

This clonotype was observed once. A read error may account for a junction end that differs from germline. The chain employs TRBV5-4 and TRBJ2-7; a possible D gene is TRBD1 (5 bases). Germline loops: CDR1 SGHNT, CDR2 YYREEE (reference sequence). The CDR3 sequence is 13 residues long. CDR3 sequence reads: CSSRAGESYEQYF. The DNA of the CDR3 is TGTTCCAGCAGGGCAGGAGAATCCTACGAGCAGTACTTC.

The chain couples TRBV9 to TRBJ2-7, with TRBD1 matching over 9 bases. This CDR3 has 15 residues. Germline-derived CDR1 and CDR2 are SGDLS and YYNGEE. V trimming: 0 bases; J trimming: 6 bases; junction bases outside the gene matches: 7. The chain's CDR3 is CASSVEGQGGGEQYF. In DNA, the CDR3 is TGTGCCAGCAGCGTAGAGGGACAGGGAGGTGGCGAGCAGTACTTC.

This clonotype was detected once. The chain employs TRBV10-3 and TRBJ2-3, with 7 bases matching TRBD2. This CDR3 contains 15 residues. Germline-derived CDR1 and CDR2 are ENHRY and SYGVKD. The trim removed 3 bases at V and 3 bases at J, leaving 6 bases unmatched. As DNA, the CDR3 is TGTGCCATCAGTGAAGGACTAGGGTTTACAGATACGCAGTATTTT. Translated: CAISEGLGFTDTQYF.

This chain joins TRBV20-1 and TRBJ2-3, with 8 bases identical to TRBD1. The CDR3 consists of 14 residues. The germline gives CDR1 DFQATT, CDR2 SNEGSKA (reference sequence). The J segment lost 3 bases and the V segment lost 6 bases, leaving 8 bases of the junction unmatched. CDR3 DNA sequence: TGCAGTGCGCCCGACAGGGGTCGGACAGATACGCAGTATTTT. Translation: CSAPDRGRTDTQYF.

The chain links TRBV11-3 to TRBJ2-5; 9 bases are shared with TRBD1. Trimming at V came to 1 base and at J to 11 bases, leaving 14 bases not matched to a gene. The CDR3 sequence is 16 residues long. Germline CDR1 SGHNT, CDR2 YENEEA. The CDR3 loop reads CASSLGSLGQGGEQYF. CDR3 nucleotide sequence: TGTGCCAGCAGCTTAGGATCGCTGGGACAGGGTGGTGAGCAGTACTTC.

The V call is TRBV20-1, the J call TRBJ2-7, with 8 bases matching TRBD1. The V gene end was trimmed by 7 bases and the J gene end by 2 bases; junction bases not matched to a gene: 16. Germline lookup yields CDR1 DFQATT and CDR2 SNEGSKA (reference sequence). The length of the CDR3 is 16 residues. CDR3 region: CSVPDRVGESPYEQYF. In DNA, the CDR3 is TGCAGTGTACCGGACAGGGTAGGGGAATCTCCCTACGAGCAGTACTTC.

The chain recombines TRBV20-1 with TRBJ1-2, with D possibly being TRBD1 (6 bases). Germline V gives CDR1 DFQATT, CDR2 SNEGSKA (reference sequence). The CDR3 is 15 residues long. V lost 2 bases and J lost 6, with 19 bases in between. The CDR3 is CSARPTEGVSNGYTF. The CDR3 nucleotides are TGCAGTGCTAGACCCACCGAGGGGGTTTCCAATGGCTACACCTTC.

The chain combines TRBV3-1 with TRBJ2-7; D unclear. Trimming shortened V by 4 bases and J by 6 bases, and 16 bases separated the two germline ends. Germline loops: CDR1 LGHDT, CDR2 YNNKEL (reference sequence). The CDR3 contains 14 residues. The CDR3 bases are TGTGCCAGCAGCCCACAGTCTAAAACCCTCGAGCAGTACTTC. It encodes CASSPQSKTLEQYF.

The V and J genes are TRBV10-3 and TRBJ2-5; tentatively, D is TRBD2 (6 bases). The germline V gene has CDR1 ENHRY and CDR2 SYGVKD. Trimming removed 5 bases from V and 5 bases from J, with 15 bases in between. The CDR3 runs 14 residues. As DNA, the CDR3 is TGTGCCATCAGTTCGTCCGGGACTTCGGAGACCCAGTACTTC. Translation gives CAISSSGTSETQYF.

This chain joins TRBV4-1 and TRBJ2-5; 8 bases agree with TRBD2. The CDR3 runs 17 residues. Trimming at V came to 0 bases and at J to 4 bases, leaving 10 bases not matched to a gene. CDR1 and CDR2 (germline): MGHRA, YSYEKL. CDR3 DNA sequence: TGCGCCAGCAGCCAAGATCCCACGGCGGGGGGTAGAGAGACCCAGTACTTC. Its protein product is CASSQDPTAGGRETQYF.

This clonotype was counted between two and nine times. V gene TRBV7-2 combines with J gene TRBJ2-5; TRBD2 matches 9 bases. J lost 2 bases, V lost 2 bases, and 9 bases had no gene match. Looked up from germline, CDR1 is SGHTA and CDR2 is FQGNSA. The CDR3 is made up of 17 amino acids. The CDR3 DNA sequence: TGTGCCAGCAGCTTATCCCCCTCTAGCGGGGAGCAAGAGACCCAGTACTTC. Residues: CASSLSPSSGEQETQYF.

This clonotype occurred many times. The chain links TRBV5-1 to TRBJ2-7; 12 nucleotides align to TRBD1. Germline lookup yields CDR1 SGHRS and CDR2 YFSETQ. The CDR3 has 16 amino acids. Trimming at V came to 3 bases and at J to 7 bases, leaving 11 bases not matched to a gene. The CDR3: CASSSPGQGAIGEQYF. The CDR3 coding sequence is TGCGCCAGCAGCTCCCCGGGACAGGGGGCAATAGGAGAGCAGTACTTC.

Here the CDR3 DNA reads TGCGCCAGCAGCCTAGGGACAGGGGGAACCTATAATTCACCCCTCCACTTT. This sequence encodes CASSLGTGGTYNSPLHF. J is TRBJ1-6 and V is TRBV5-1; 11 bases line up with TRBD1. Looked up from germline, CDR1 is SGHRS and CDR2 is YFSETQ. The CDR3 runs to 17 residues. V gave up 4 bases and J gave up 2 bases; unmatched junction bases: 5.